The 12 T cell receptor beta chains listed next were all sequenced from one sample in a study of blood T cell repertoires in COVID-19. The method was immunoSEQ multiplex PCR; TCRdb's version includes in-frame clones alone and lacks a portion of them. The sample includes 300,000 to 450,000 clones, around 84% seen only once; the top ten take under 1.2%. Sequencing was performed on peripheral blood. The receptors were gathered from a human donor with acute or convalescent COVID-19. The donor label of this sample is uncertain.

Only a few counts were recorded for this clone. J is TRBJ2-3 and V is TRBV18, with 11 bases matching TRBD1. Germline V lookup: CDR1 KGHSH, CDR2 LQKENI. The V gene end was trimmed by 1 base and the J gene end by 5 bases; junction bases not matched to a gene: 5. This CDR3 is built from 16 residues. CDR3 DNA sequence: TGTGCCAGCTCACCACGCGGGACAGGGGGTATAGATACGCAGTATTTT. Translation: CASSPRGTGGIDTQYF.

This clone was counted a single time. J is TRBJ2-5 and V is TRBV5-1; unclear D gene. The germline V gene has CDR1 SGHRS and CDR2 YFSETQ. V was cut by 0 bases and J by 1 base, with 7 bases left in between. The CDR3 sequence is 14 residues long. Here the CDR3 reads CASSLAPIQETQYF. In DNA form, the CDR3 reads TGCGCCAGCAGCTTGGCCCCAATCCAAGAGACCCAGTACTTC.

V usage is TRBV7-6 and J usage is TRBJ1-6; D is possibly TRBD1 (5 bases). The length of the CDR3 is 17 residues. The germline gives CDR1 SGHVS, CDR2 FNYEAQ. Trimming removed 6 bases at V and 6 bases at J, with 21 bases between. This CDR3 reads CASRREGGDHFNSPLHF. Written as DNA, the CDR3 is TGTGCCAGCAGACGCGAAGGAGGGGACCACTTTAATTCACCCCTCCACTTT.

A single count supports this clone. The rearrangement uses TRBV20-1 and TRBJ2-4; D is uncertain. The CDR3 contains 11 residues. Deletions cut 5 bases from V and 7 bases from J, with 9 bases between. Germline CDR1 and CDR2: DFQATT and SNEGSKA (reference sequence). The CDR3: CSAPLGNIQYF. CDR3 nucleotide sequence: TGCAGTGCTCCGCTAGGTAACATTCAGTACTTC.

This clone was seen a single time. The rearrangement links TRBV28 to TRBJ1-6; D may be TRBD1 (5 bases). V lost 6 bases to trimming and J lost 7 bases, with 13 bases between them. Per germline, CDR1 MDHEN and CDR2 SYDVKM. The CDR3 extends over 14 amino acids. CDR3 sequence reads: CASRVSTANSPLHF. CDR3 DNA sequence: TGTGCCAGCAGGGTATCGACAGCGAATTCACCCCTCCACTTT.

The chain has TRBV6-5 and TRBJ1-1; tentatively, D is TRBD1 (5 bases). Per germline, CDR1 MNHEY and CDR2 SVGAGI. V was pared by 6 bases and J by 1 base, with 15 bases between. This CDR3 has 15 amino acids. For the CDR3, the DNA is TGTGCCAGCAGAATTACAGGCCCTCAGAACACTGAAGCTTTCTTT. Translating it yields CASRITGPQNTEAFF.

J is TRBJ1-2 and V is TRBV5-4, with D possibly being TRBD1 (5 bases). The CDR3 is 14 amino acids. The V end lost 4 bases, the J end lost 7 bases, and 17 bases lay between the germline ends. Germline loops: CDR1 SGHNT, CDR2 YYREEE (reference sequence). The CDR3 sequence: CASSRSDRFGGYTF. The CDR3 nucleotides read TGTGCCAGCAGCCGCTCTGACAGATTTGGTGGCTACACCTTC.

V is TRBV5-1 and J is TRBJ2-3; D gene ambiguous. Germline V gene sequence: CDR1 SGHRS, CDR2 YFSETQ. The CDR3 is 14 residues long. Trimming left V 4 bases short and J 1 base short, with 10 bases between. The CDR3 sequence: CASSAVLGTDTQYF. CDR3 in DNA: TGCGCCAGCAGCGCGGTACTGGGCACAGATACGCAGTATTTT.

The V and J genes are TRBV18 and TRBJ1-4; TRBD1 aligns across 9 bases. Germline V lookup: CDR1 KGHSH, CDR2 LQKENI. This CDR3 is built from 13 residues. V shed 0 bases, J shed 11 bases, and the junction held 1 base outside the gene matches. The DNA for the CDR3 is TGTGCCAGCTCACCACCGGGACAGGGTAAACTGTTTTTT. Translation: CASSPPGQGKLFF.

The gene calls are TRBV6-2 or TRBV6-3 and TRBJ1-1, with D maybe TRBD1 (5 bases). Per the germline V gene, CDR1 is MNHEY and CDR2 is SVGEGT. CDR3 length equals 12 residues. V was shortened by 0 bases and J by 11 bases, with 10 bases between the two germline ends. CDR3 sequence: CASSYSGEEAFF. The CDR3, as DNA: TGTGCCAGCAGTTACTCAGGGGAAGAGGCTTTCTTT.

This clone was detected only once. The chain links TRBV11-2 to TRBJ2-3; D unresolved. With 4 bases removed from V and 7 bases from J, the gap between germline ends came to 18 bases. There are 15 residues in the CDR3. Per the germline V gene, CDR1 is SGHAT and CDR2 is FQNNGV. CDR3 in DNA: TGTGCCAGCAGCTCCTCCCTTAGTTCTCCCTATACGCAGTATTTT. It translates to CASSSSLSSPYTQYF.

V gene TRBV28 combines with J gene TRBJ2-1; D possibly corresponds to TRBD1 (7 bases). The germline CDR1 and CDR2 sequences are MDHEN and SYDVKM. The CDR3 has 15 residues. Trimming pared 4 bases from V and 9 bases from J, leaving 19 bases between. In DNA form, the CDR3 reads TGTGCCAGCAGTTATACGCGGCAGGGGGGTGGTGAGCAGTTCTTC. Its translation is CASSYTRQGGGEQFF.